The 18 T cell receptor beta chains reported below all come from one sample, sequenced in a study of identical twins. Each CDR3 protein is one row after TCRdb ran MiXCR on the 5' RACE reads. Here the sample spans some 320,000 distinct CDR3 sequences, over 9% being singletons. The data also belong to a second study, concerning yellow fever vaccine responses in identical twins.

Sequenced sample: CD8+ T cells sorted from blood. The receptors were sampled from a woman between 18 and 29 years old in good health.

The chain is built from TRBV24-1 and TRBJ2-1; TRBD1 matches 8 bases. This CDR3 has 16 amino acids. CDR1 and CDR2 (germline): KGHDR, SFDVKD. The V gene end was trimmed by 2 bases and the J gene end by 4 bases; junction bases not matched to a gene: 6. CDR3 amino acids: CATSDSVQGGYNEQFF. The CDR3 DNA reads as TGTGCCACCAGTGATTCTGTACAGGGGGGATACAATGAGCAGTTCTTC.

This clonotype was counted between two and nine times. The gene calls are TRBV28 and TRBJ1-1, with a weak D call TRBD1 (5 bases). Per the germline V gene, CDR1 is MDHEN and CDR2 is SYDVKM. V was pared by 4 bases and J by 5 bases, with 11 bases between. CDR3 length: 13 amino acids. This CDR3 is CASSSREGTEAFF. In DNA form, the CDR3 reads TGTGCCAGCAGTTCCAGGGAGGGAACTGAAGCTTTCTTT.

The gene calls are TRBV4-1 and TRBJ1-5, with D hard to call. The CDR3 has 14 residues. Germline V CDR1 and CDR2: MGHRA, YSYEKL. Trimming removed 5 bases from V and 3 bases from J, with 11 bases in between. CDR3 in amino acids: CASSVTPANQPQHF. In DNA form, the CDR3 reads TGCGCCAGCAGCGTGACTCCAGCCAATCAGCCCCAGCATTTT.

The gene calls are TRBV20-1 and TRBJ2-7, with 7 nucleotides matching TRBD1. Looked up from germline, CDR1 is DFQATT and CDR2 is SNEGSKA (reference sequence). J gave up 3 bases and V 0 bases, and 5 bases lay outside the gene matches. This CDR3 is 14 amino acids long. The CDR3 protein is CSARDPGGLYEQYF. CDR3 sequence (DNA): TGCAGTGCTAGAGATCCAGGGGGTCTCTACGAGCAGTACTTC.

This clonotype was seen many times. V is TRBV10-3 and J is TRBJ2-1; TRBD2 is a possible D gene (5 bases). V gave up 5 bases and J gave up 2 bases, with 16 bases separating them. Germline V CDR1 and CDR2: ENHRY, SYGVKD. There are 16 residues in the CDR3. CDR3 bases: TGTGCCATCAGTCGTACATTATTCGGGGCCTACAATGAGCAGTTCTTC. Its protein product is CAISRTLFGAYNEQFF.

This clonotype was observed at least ten times. The V and J genes are TRBV5-1 and TRBJ1-1, with unresolved D. V was trimmed by 0 bases and J by 0 bases, leaving 6 bases between them. CDR1 SGHRS and CDR2 YFSETQ come from the germline V gene. The CDR3 extends over 14 amino acids. CDR3 sequence (DNA): TGCGCCAGCAGCTTGGACCGGTTGAACACTGAAGCTTTCTTT. Its translation: CASSLDRLNTEAFF.

This clonotype occurred many times. The V call is TRBV7-9, the J call TRBJ2-1; D is ambiguous. CDR1 is SEHNR and CDR2 is FQNEAQ in the germline V gene (reference sequence). The V gene lost 1 base and the J gene lost 8 bases, with 18 bases spanning the gap. This CDR3 region has 16 residues. CDR3 region: CASSLVGRSSSDEQFF. CDR3 DNA: TGTGCCAGCAGCTTAGTGGGAAGGAGTAGTTCCGATGAGCAGTTCTTC.

Only a few counts were recorded for this clonotype. The chain uses TRBV7-6 and TRBJ2-5, with D tentatively TRBD2 (6 bases). Germline assignment: CDR1 SGHVS and CDR2 FNYEAQ. V was pared by 5 bases and J by 2 bases, with 15 bases between. The CDR3 runs 15 residues. The CDR3 sequence: CASSRSTSNQETQYF. The CDR3 DNA reads TGTGCCAGCAGCCGGAGTACTAGCAATCAAGAGACCCAGTACTTC.

This clonotype was counted only a few times. This sequence joins TRBV6-4 and TRBJ2-1; TRBD2 matches at 7 bases. CDR1 and CDR2 from the germline V gene are MRHNA and SNTAGT. The CDR3 is made up of 14 amino acids. Trimming at V came to 4 bases and at J to 0 bases, leaving 0 bases not matched to a gene. CDR3 region: CASSAGGSYNEQFF. The CDR3 DNA is TGTGCCAGCAGTGCGGGAGGCTCCTACAATGAGCAGTTCTTC.

This clonotype was counted many times. The rearrangement joins TRBV28 to TRBJ2-1, with 8 positions matching TRBD1. The CDR3 is made up of 15 amino acids. Per the germline V gene, CDR1 is MDHEN and CDR2 is SYDVKM. V shed 1 base, J shed 4 bases, and the junction held 3 bases outside the gene matches. DNA for the CDR3: TGTGCCAGCAGTTTATTTGACAGGGGATACAATGAGCAGTTCTTC. Its protein is CASSLFDRGYNEQFF.

This clonotype has at least ten counts. The genes are TRBV20-1 and TRBJ2-1, with TRBD2 matching 7 bases. Per the germline V gene, CDR1 is DFQATT and CDR2 is SNEGSKA (reference sequence). With 1 base clipped from V and 4 bases from J, the junction kept 7 bases outside the gene matches. The CDR3 totals 15 residues. The CDR3 region has the DNA TGCAGTGCTAGAGTCGCCCTAGCGGCATACAATGAGCAGTTCTTC. Protein: CSARVALAAYNEQFF.

This sequence joins TRBV2 and TRBJ2-3; TRBD1 is a possible D gene (6 bases). The CDR3 is 16 residues long. From germline, CDR1 is SNHLY and CDR2 FYNNEI. V shed 2 bases and J shed 5 bases, with 17 bases lying between them. The CDR3 region has the DNA TGTGCCAGCAGTGAACCGGCAGGGGCGGTCGGAGATACGCAGTATTTT. Translating it yields CASSEPAGAVGDTQYF.

This chain joins TRBV19 and TRBJ2-7; D might be TRBD1 or TRBD2, each matching 5 bases. V was pared by 0 bases and J by 2 bases, with 11 bases between. This CDR3 contains 15 residues. The V gene's germline CDR1 is LNHDA and CDR2 SQIVND (reference sequence). The CDR3 DNA follows: TGTGCCAGTAGTATAGATGGGGGAGATGCCTACGAGCAGTACTTC. Translation: CASSIDGGDAYEQYF.

The rearrangement uses TRBV29-1 and TRBJ2-1; TRBD2 is a possible D gene (7 bases). Trimming took 1 base from V and 9 from J, leaving 13 bases between them. Germline CDR1 is SQVTM and CDR2 is ANQGSEA. The CDR3 is 13 amino acids. CDR3 amino acids: CSVEGGGRSEQFF. In nucleotides, the CDR3 is TGCAGCGTTGAAGGCGGGGGCAGGAGTGAGCAGTTCTTC.

The chain couples TRBV6-6 to TRBJ2-5, with unresolved D. CDR3 length equals 12 residues. Trimming shortened V by 6 bases and J by 4 bases, and 9 bases separated the two germline ends. In germline, CDR1 is MNHNY, CDR2 SVGAGI (reference sequence). This CDR3 reads CASSPKGETQYF. CDR3 coding DNA: TGTGCCAGCAGCCCCAAGGGAGAGACCCAGTACTTC.

The V call is TRBV25-1, the J call TRBJ2-1, with D possibly being TRBD1 (6 bases). Germline loops: CDR1 MGHDK, CDR2 SYGVNS. V dropped 5 bases and J dropped 0 bases, with 14 bases sitting between them. The length of the CDR3 is 16 residues. This chain's CDR3 is CASSRGGYTSYNEQFF. In DNA, the CDR3 is TGTGCCAGCAGTCGAGGGGGATACACCTCCTACAATGAGCAGTTCTTC.

This clonotype was observed a few times. The chain has TRBV20-1 and TRBJ1-1; D ambiguous. Deletions cut 0 bases from V and 12 bases from J, with 14 bases between. The germline V gene encodes CDR1 DFQATT and CDR2 SNEGSKA (reference sequence). CDR3 length: 12 amino acids. CDR3 nucleotides: TGCAGTGCTAGAGATCCTTCGGCGGTAACTTTCTTT. Its protein product is CSARDPSAVTFF.

The rearrangement uses TRBV6-5 and TRBJ2-1; 7 bases map to TRBD2. V lost 1 base and J lost 4; bases outside the gene matches: 4. CDR3 length: 15 amino acids. Germline values: CDR1 MNHEY, CDR2 SVGAGI. DNA of the CDR3: TGTGCCAGCAGTTACTTTGCGGGAGCTTACAATGAGCAGTTCTTC. It translates to CASSYFAGAYNEQFF.